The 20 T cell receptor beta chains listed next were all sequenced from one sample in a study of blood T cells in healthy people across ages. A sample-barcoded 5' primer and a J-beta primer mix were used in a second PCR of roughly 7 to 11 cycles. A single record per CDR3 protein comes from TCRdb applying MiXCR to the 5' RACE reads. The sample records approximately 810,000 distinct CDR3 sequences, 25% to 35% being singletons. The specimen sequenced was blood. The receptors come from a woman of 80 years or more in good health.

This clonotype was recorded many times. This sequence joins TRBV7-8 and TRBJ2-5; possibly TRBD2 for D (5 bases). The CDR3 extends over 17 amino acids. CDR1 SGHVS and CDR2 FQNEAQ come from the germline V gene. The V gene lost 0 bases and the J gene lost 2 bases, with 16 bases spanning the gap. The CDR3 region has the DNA TGTGCCAGCAGCTTAGCTAGGTCCGGGAAGTCACAAGAGACCCAGTACTTC. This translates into CASSLARSGKSQETQYF.

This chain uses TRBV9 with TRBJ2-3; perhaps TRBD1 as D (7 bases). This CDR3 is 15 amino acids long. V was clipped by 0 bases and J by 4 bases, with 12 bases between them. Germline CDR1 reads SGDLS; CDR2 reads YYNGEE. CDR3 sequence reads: CASSVAGGFADTQYF. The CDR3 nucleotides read TGTGCCAGCAGCGTAGCAGGGGGGTTTGCAGATACGCAGTATTTT.

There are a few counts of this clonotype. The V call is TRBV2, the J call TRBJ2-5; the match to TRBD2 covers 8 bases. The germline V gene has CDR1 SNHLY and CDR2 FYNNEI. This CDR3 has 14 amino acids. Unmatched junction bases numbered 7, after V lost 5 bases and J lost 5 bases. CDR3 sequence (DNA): TGTGCCAGCAGTATACCGGGGGGGATTGAGACCCAGTACTTC. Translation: CASSIPGGIETQYF.

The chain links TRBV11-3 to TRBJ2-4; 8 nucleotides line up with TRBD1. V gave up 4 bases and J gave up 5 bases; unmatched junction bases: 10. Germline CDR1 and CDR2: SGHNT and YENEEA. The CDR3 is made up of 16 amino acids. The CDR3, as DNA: TGTGCCAGCAGCTCTGCCGTTCGGACAGGGCAAAACATTCAGTACTTC. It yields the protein CASSSAVRTGQNIQYF.

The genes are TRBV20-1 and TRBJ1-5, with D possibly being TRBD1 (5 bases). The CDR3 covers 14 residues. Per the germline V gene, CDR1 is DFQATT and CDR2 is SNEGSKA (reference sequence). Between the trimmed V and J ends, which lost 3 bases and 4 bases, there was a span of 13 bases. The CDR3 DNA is TGCAGTGCTAGTTTGCCTAGGGGAAATCAGCCCCAGCATTTT. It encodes CSASLPRGNQPQHF.

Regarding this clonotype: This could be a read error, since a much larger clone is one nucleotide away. The DNA for the CDR3 is TGTACCAGCAGTTACCTGGAAGGCCCTAACTATGGCTACACCTTC. Amino acids: CTSSYLEGPNYGYTF. J is TRBJ1-2 and V is TRBV6-6; D not resolved. The V gene's germline CDR1 is MNHNY and CDR2 SVGAGI (reference sequence). The CDR3 is 15 residues long.

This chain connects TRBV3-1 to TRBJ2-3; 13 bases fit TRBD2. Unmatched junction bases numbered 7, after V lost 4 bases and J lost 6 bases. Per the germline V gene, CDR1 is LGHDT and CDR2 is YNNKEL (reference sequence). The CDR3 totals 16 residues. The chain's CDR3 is CASSLGLAGLRDTQYF. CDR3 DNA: TGTGCCAGCAGCCTGGGACTAGCGGGGTTAAGGGATACGCAGTATTTT.

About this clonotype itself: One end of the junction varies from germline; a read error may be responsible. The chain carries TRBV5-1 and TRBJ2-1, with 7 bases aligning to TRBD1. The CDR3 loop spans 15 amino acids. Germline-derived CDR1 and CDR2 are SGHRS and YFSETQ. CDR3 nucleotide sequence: TGCGCCAGCAGCTCCCAAATAGGACAGGCCAATGAGCGGTTCTTC. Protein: CASSSQIGQANERFF.

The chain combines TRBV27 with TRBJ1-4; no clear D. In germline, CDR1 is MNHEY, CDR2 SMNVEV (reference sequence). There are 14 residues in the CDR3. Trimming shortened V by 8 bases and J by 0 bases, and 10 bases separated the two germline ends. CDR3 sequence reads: CASGRATTNEKLFF. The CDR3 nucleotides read TGTGCCAGCGGGCGGGCTACAACTAATGAAAAACTGTTTTTT.

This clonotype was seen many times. CDR3 in DNA: TGTGCCAGCAGCTTAAATGGCGGGGATATTCGAGAGACCCAGTACTTC. Its translation: CASSLNGGDIRETQYF. This chain uses TRBV7-2 with TRBJ2-5; possibly TRBD2 for D (6 bases). Trimming removed 2 bases from V and 4 bases from J, with 17 bases in between. This CDR3 spans 16 amino acids. Germline V gives CDR1 SGHTA, CDR2 FQGNSA. Using reference TRBV7-2 and TRBJ2-5 for the parts outside the CDR3, the full variable domain is GAGVSQSPSNKVTEKGKDVELRCDPISGHTALYWYRQSLGQGLEFLIYFQGNSAPDKSGLPSDRFSAERTGGSVSTLTIQRTQQEDSAVYLCASSLNGGDIRETQYFGPGTRLLVL.

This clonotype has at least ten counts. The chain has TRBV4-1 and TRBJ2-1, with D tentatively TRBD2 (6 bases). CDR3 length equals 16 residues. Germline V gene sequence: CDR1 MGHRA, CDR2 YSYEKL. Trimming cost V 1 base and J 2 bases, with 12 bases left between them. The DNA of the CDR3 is TGCGCCAGCAGCCAAGTGGGACTGAGGGCCTACAATGAGCAGTTCTTC. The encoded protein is CASSQVGLRAYNEQFF.

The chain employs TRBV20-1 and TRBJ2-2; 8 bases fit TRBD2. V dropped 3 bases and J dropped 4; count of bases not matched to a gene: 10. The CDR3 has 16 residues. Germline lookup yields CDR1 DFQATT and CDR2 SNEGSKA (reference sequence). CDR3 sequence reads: CSARPGSGDLTGELFF. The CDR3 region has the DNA TGCAGTGCTAGGCCTGGTAGCGGGGACCTCACCGGGGAGCTGTTTTTT.

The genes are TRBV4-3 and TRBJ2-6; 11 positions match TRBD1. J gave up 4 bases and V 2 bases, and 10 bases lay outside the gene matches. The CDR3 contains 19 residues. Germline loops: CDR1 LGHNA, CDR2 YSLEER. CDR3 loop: CASSQSRDRGARGANVLTF. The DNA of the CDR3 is TGCGCCAGCAGCCAAAGCCGGGACAGGGGGGCGAGAGGGGCCAACGTCCTGACTTTC.

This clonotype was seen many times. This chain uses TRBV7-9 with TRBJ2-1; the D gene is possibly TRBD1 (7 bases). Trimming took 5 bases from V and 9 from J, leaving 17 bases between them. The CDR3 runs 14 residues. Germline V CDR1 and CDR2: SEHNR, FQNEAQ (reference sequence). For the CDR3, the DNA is TGTGCCAGCAGCCAAAAGACAGGGCGGGGTGAGCAGTTCTTC. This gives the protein CASSQKTGRGEQFF.

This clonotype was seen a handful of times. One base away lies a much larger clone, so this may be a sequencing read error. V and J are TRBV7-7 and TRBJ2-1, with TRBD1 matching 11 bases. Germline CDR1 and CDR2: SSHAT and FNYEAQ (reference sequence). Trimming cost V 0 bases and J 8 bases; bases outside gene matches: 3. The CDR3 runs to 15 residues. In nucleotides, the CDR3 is TGTGCCAGCAGCTTAGCCGGGACAGGGGGGTATGAGCAGTTCTTC. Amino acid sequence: CASSLAGTGGYEQFF.

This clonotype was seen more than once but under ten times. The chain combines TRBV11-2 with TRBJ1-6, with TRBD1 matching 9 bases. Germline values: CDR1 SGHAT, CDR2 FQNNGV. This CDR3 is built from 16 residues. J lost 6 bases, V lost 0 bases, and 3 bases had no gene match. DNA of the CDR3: TGTGCCAGCAGCTTAGACGGGACAGGGATTAATTCACCCCTCCACTTT. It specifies CASSLDGTGINSPLHF.

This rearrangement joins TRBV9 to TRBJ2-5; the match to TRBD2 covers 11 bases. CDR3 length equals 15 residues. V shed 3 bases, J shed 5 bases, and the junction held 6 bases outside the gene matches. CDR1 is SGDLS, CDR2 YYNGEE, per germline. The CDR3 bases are TGTGCCAGCAGCGACATAGCGGGGGGGCATGAGACCCAGTACTTC. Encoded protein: CASSDIAGGHETQYF.

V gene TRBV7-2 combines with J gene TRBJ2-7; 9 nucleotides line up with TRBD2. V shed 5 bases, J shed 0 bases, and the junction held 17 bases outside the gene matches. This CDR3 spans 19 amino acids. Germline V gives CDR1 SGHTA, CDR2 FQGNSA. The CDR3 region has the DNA TGTGCCAGCAGCCAAGAATTGGGCGGGAGGGCCTCATTCTCCTACGAGCAGTACTTC. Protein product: CASSQELGGRASFSYEQYF.

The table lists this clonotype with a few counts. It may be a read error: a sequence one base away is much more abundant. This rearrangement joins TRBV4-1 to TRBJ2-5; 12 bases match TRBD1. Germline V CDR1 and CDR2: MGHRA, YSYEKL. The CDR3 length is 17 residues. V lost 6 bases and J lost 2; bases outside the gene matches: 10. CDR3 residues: CASSASGTGGRQETQYF. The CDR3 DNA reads TGCGCCAGCAGTGCCTCCGGGACAGGGGGCAGGCAAGAGACCCAGTACTTC.

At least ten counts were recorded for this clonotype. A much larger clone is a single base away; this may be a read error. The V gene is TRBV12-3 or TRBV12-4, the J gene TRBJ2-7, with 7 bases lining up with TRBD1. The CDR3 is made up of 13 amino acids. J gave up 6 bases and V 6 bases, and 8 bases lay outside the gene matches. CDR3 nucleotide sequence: TGTGCCAGCAGGGGAACAGGGGCGAGCGAGCAGTACTTC. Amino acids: CASRGTGASEQYF.